Shown below are 32 T cell receptor beta chains from a single sample sequenced in a study of T cells in Graves' hyperthyroidism and ophthalmopathy. RNA transcripts were the template for amplifying TCR beta CDR3 regions. A set of HTBI primers served as the primers for a first-round RT-PCR of the TCR CDR3. Via MiXCR, TCRdb re-called the multiplex PCR reads, giving one row per CDR3 protein. The sample shows about 59,000 distinct CDR3 sequences, about 50% of them seen only once. The sample was blood. These receptors were collected from a woman aged 55-70 years with Graves' ophthalmopathy.

In its sample, this clonotype is medium-sized (0.01 to 0.1%). The rearrangement uses TRBV10-3 and TRBJ2-7; perhaps D is TRBD1 or TRBD2 (5 bases each). V dropped 3 bases and J dropped 4 bases, with 13 bases sitting between them. The germline CDR1 and CDR2 sequences are ENHRY and SYGVKD. This CDR3 contains 14 residues. The CDR3 region is CAISDFRGEYEQYF. CDR3 nucleotide sequence: TGTGCCATCAGTGATTTTAGGGGAGAATACGAGCAGTACTTC.

This clonotype has a single count. The V gene is TRBV12-3 or TRBV12-4, the J gene TRBJ1-5; TRBD1 might be the D (6 bases). V was shortened by 6 bases and J by 7 bases, with 10 bases between the two germline ends. This CDR3 is built from 12 residues. The CDR3 spells CASSRGIQPQHF. CDR3 nucleotide sequence: TGTGCCAGCAGCAGGGGAATCCAGCCCCAGCATTTT.

The V and J genes are TRBV20-1 and TRBJ1-3; TRBD1 matches at 8 bases. The CDR3 spans 15 residues. Germline CDR1 DFQATT, CDR2 SNEGSKA (reference sequence). V was pared by 5 bases and J by 2 bases, with 8 bases of the junction left unmatched. CDR3 sequence (DNA): TGCAGTGCTGAAGACAGGGGTTTTCCTGGAAACACCATATATTTT. Its protein product is CSAEDRGFPGNTIYF.

The genes are TRBV20-1 and TRBJ2-5, with 13 positions matching TRBD2. The V segment lost 6 bases and the J segment 4 bases; nucleotides outside the gene matches: 11. The CDR3 length is 16 residues. The germline gives CDR1 DFQATT, CDR2 SNEGSKA (reference sequence). This CDR3 reads CSASNPGLAGLETQYF. The CDR3 DNA reads TGCAGTGCCAGCAATCCGGGACTAGCGGGGTTAGAGACCCAGTACTTC.

In this sample, this clonotype turned up many times. The chain is built from TRBV11-2 and TRBJ2-1; D gene unclear. The CDR3 totals 13 residues. The V gene's germline CDR1 is SGHAT and CDR2 FQNNGV. V was shortened by 2 bases and J by 0 bases, with 2 bases between the two germline ends. CDR3 residues: CASSLSSYNEQFF. For the CDR3, the DNA is TGTGCCAGCAGCTTATCCTCCTACAATGAGCAGTTCTTC.

The chain joins TRBV6-5 to TRBJ2-5, with a weak D call TRBD2 (5 bases). V shed 4 bases and J shed 6 bases, with 12 bases lying between them. CDR1 MNHEY and CDR2 SVGAGI come from the germline V gene. The CDR3 is 13 residues long. As DNA, the CDR3 is TGTGCCAGCAGTTTCTTCGGGAAGCAGACCCAGTACTTC. Residues: CASSFFGKQTQYF.

The chain joins TRBV20-1 to TRBJ2-3, with a tentative D call TRBD2 (5 bases). CDR3 length: 14 residues. V dropped 7 bases and J dropped 2 bases, with 16 bases sitting between them. The germline V gene encodes CDR1 DFQATT and CDR2 SNEGSKA (reference sequence). This CDR3 is CSVFGGMNTDTQYF. The DNA for the CDR3 is TGCAGTGTTTTCGGAGGTATGAACACAGATACGCAGTATTTT.

Points on this clonotype: This CDR3 fails to terminate in the conserved phenylalanine or tryptophan, so it likely reflects a read error. This rearrangement joins TRBV10-1 to TRBJ1-5, with no clear D. V lost 6 bases and J 5 bases, leaving 11 bases between the germline ends. The CDR3 spans 13 residues. Germline assignment: CDR1 WNHNN and CDR2 SYGVQD (reference sequence). CDR3 nucleotide sequence: TGCGCCAGCAGGGAACCTGGGGATCAGCCCCAGCATTCT. Translated: CASREPGDQPQHS.

The genes are TRBV7-2 and TRBJ2-5, with 7 positions matching TRBD1. There are 15 residues in the CDR3. V was clipped by 2 bases and J by 8 bases; unmatched bases: 11. The germline V gene encodes CDR1 SGHTA and CDR2 FQGNSA. The CDR3: CASSLTAGGYGTQYF. The CDR3 DNA is TGTGCCAGCAGCTTAACGGCAGGGGGTTATGGAACCCAGTACTTC. The variable domain in full, with the rest retrieved from reference TRBV7-2 and TRBJ2-5, is GAGVSQSPSNKVTEKGKDVELRCDPISGHTALYWYRQSLGQGLEFLIYFQGNSAPDKSGLPSDRFSAERTGGSVSTLTIQRTQQEDSAVYLCASSLTAGGYGTQYFGPGTRLLVL.

The chain carries TRBV20-1 and TRBJ1-1; 7 nucleotides agree with TRBD1. Trimming cost V 1 base and J 5 bases; bases outside gene matches: 7. Germline assignment: CDR1 DFQATT and CDR2 SNEGSKA (reference sequence). The CDR3 is made up of 14 amino acids. The CDR3 DNA reads as TGCAGTGCTAGAGGGGGACAGAGGGGGACTGAAGCTTTCTTT. Translated: CSARGGQRGTEAFF.

This clonotype was seen just once. The V and J genes are TRBV5-1 and TRBJ2-1, with TRBD2 matching 10 bases. J gave up 4 bases and V 2 bases, and 0 bases lay outside the gene matches. Germline-derived CDR1 and CDR2 are SGHRS and YFSETQ. The CDR3 sequence is 14 residues long. CDR3 DNA: TGCGCCAGCAGCTTACTAGCGGGATACAATGAGCAGTTCTTC. The encoded protein is CASSLLAGYNEQFF.

Comments on this clonotype: The conserved closing phenylalanine or tryptophan is absent in this CDR3, likely reflecting a read error. The V and J genes are TRBV28 and TRBJ1-2; 8 nucleotides match TRBD1. The length of the CDR3 is 14 residues. CDR1 is MDHEN, CDR2 SYDVKM, per germline. In nucleotides, the CDR3 is TGTACCAGCAGTTTGGGCACAGGGGGGTATGGCTACACCTCC. This sequence encodes CTSSLGTGGYGYTS.

The chain recombines TRBV10-3 with TRBJ2-2; 7 positions match TRBD1. The CDR3 sequence is 15 residues long. Germline values: CDR1 ENHRY, CDR2 SYGVKD. J lost 11 bases, V lost 7 bases, and 16 bases had no gene match. The CDR3 sequence is CAITDRDSLSYELFF. The DNA of the CDR3 is TGTGCCATCACCGACCGGGACAGCCTATCCTACGAGCTGTTTTTT.

This clonotype has ten or more counts. J is TRBJ1-1 and V is TRBV5-1, with D hard to call. The germline V gene encodes CDR1 SGHRS and CDR2 YFSETQ. Trimming stripped 0 bases from V and 5 bases from J, with 11 bases between. This CDR3 has 14 amino acids. CDR3 amino acids: CASSLDSGATEAFF. In DNA, the CDR3 is TGCGCCAGCAGCTTGGATTCTGGCGCGACTGAAGCTTTCTTT.

The chain recombines TRBV5-6 with TRBJ1-5; no definite D call. This CDR3 comprises 12 residues. The germline V gene encodes CDR1 SGHDT and CDR2 YYEEEE. Trimming pared 4 bases from V and 2 bases from J, leaving 4 bases between. DNA of the CDR3: TGTGCCAGCAGCATCGGCAATCAGCCCCAGCATTTT. It yields the protein CASSIGNQPQHF.

This clonotype was observed at least ten times. The DNA of the CDR3 is TGTGCCAGCAGCCAAGGCAGCGGGGGGAGTAATGAGCAGTTCTTC. It encodes CASSQGSGGSNEQFF. This chain links TRBV4-2 with TRBJ2-1, with TRBD2 matching over 9 bases. This CDR3 comprises 15 residues. The V gene end was trimmed by 1 base and the J gene end by 7 bases; junction bases not matched to a gene: 5. Germline V CDR1 and CDR2: LGHNA, YNFKEQ.

This clonotype was recorded many times. J is TRBJ2-1 and V is TRBV6-5; the D call may be TRBD1 or TRBD2 (5 bases each). Germline values: CDR1 MNHEY, CDR2 SVGAGI. Trimming left V 4 bases short and J 0 bases short, with 13 bases between. This CDR3 comprises 16 residues. The CDR3 loop is CASSSGTVSSYNEQFF. Here the CDR3 DNA reads TGTGCCAGCAGTTCGGGGACCGTCAGCTCCTACAATGAGCAGTTCTTC.

Of note for this clonotype: Germline is not matched at one junction end, which may reflect a read error. The chain is built from TRBV20-1 and TRBJ2-2; 9 bases fit TRBD2. The germline V gene encodes CDR1 DFQATT and CDR2 SNEGSKA (reference sequence). This CDR3 region has 16 residues. For the CDR3, the DNA is TGCAGTGCTAGTGGACCGACCGGGACTAGCACCGGAGAGCTGTTTTTT. This codes for CSASGPTGTSTGELFF.

The CDR3 DNA sequence: TGTGCCAGCAGATCGACAGCCACAGATACGCAGTATTTT. It translates to CASRSTATDTQYF. The rearrangement links TRBV2 to TRBJ2-3; TRBD1 might be the D (5 bases). Germline V CDR1 and CDR2: SNHLY, FYNNEI. V was shortened by 6 bases and J by 2 bases, with 9 bases between the two germline ends. The CDR3 spans 13 residues.

The chain uses TRBV20-1 and TRBJ2-1; 9 bases map to TRBD2. Germline V lookup: CDR1 DFQATT, CDR2 SNEGSKA (reference sequence). V shed 3 bases, J shed 10 bases, and the junction held 4 bases outside the gene matches. The CDR3 runs 12 residues. The CDR3 coding sequence is TGCAGTGCTAGGGAGAGCGGGAGGGAGCAGTTCTTC. This translates into CSARESGREQFF.

The chain carries TRBV20-1 and TRBJ2-1; 13 bases agree with TRBD2. The CDR3 has 14 amino acids. The J segment lost 8 bases and the V segment lost 4 bases, leaving 5 bases of the junction unmatched. Germline lookup yields CDR1 DFQATT and CDR2 SNEGSKA (reference sequence). The CDR3 loop reads CSATWTSGGHEQFF. The DNA of the CDR3 is TGCAGTGCTACCTGGACTAGCGGGGGTCATGAGCAGTTCTTC.

This clonotype was counted ten times or more. The chain carries TRBV18 and TRBJ2-3; D unclear. The CDR3 runs 13 residues. Germline V gene lookup returns CDR1 KGHSH and CDR2 LQKENI. V lost 6 bases and J lost 6, with 13 bases in between. The CDR3 protein is CASSDLPADTQYF. The DNA of the CDR3 is TGTGCCAGCTCCGACCTCCCGGCGGATACGCAGTATTTT.

This clonotype was recorded at least ten times. This chain uses TRBV4-2 with TRBJ2-7; 11 bases match TRBD2. The CDR3 loop spans 20 amino acids. J lost 3 bases, V lost 2 bases, and 18 bases had no gene match. Germline values: CDR1 LGHNA, CDR2 YNFKEQ. Here the CDR3 reads CASSQIRGSSGRNSIYEQYF. CDR3 coding DNA: TGTGCCAGCAGCCAAATCAGGGGGTCTAGCGGGAGGAACTCGATCTACGAGCAGTACTTC.

This clonotype rates as medium-sized. The chain carries TRBV29-1 and TRBJ1-2; maybe TRBD1 (5 bases). Germline CDR1 and CDR2: SQVTM and ANQGSEA. The CDR3 has 13 residues. With 6 bases removed from V and 3 bases from J, the gap between germline ends came to 14 bases. CDR3 nucleotide sequence: TGCAGCGTGGTGCCCCAGGGAGACTATGGCTACACCTTC. It translates to CSVVPQGDYGYTF.

In its sample, this clonotype was seen many times. The chain carries TRBV4-2 and TRBJ1-1, with a weak D call TRBD1 (5 bases). The CDR3 is 14 residues long. Trimming stripped 0 bases from V and 2 bases from J, with 7 bases between. The germline CDR1 and CDR2 sequences are LGHNA and YNFKEQ. The CDR3 DNA reads as TGTGCCAGCAGCCAAGACCAGGGTAACACTGAAGCTTTCTTT. This translates into CASSQDQGNTEAFF.

The genes are TRBV6-1 and TRBJ2-7; 9 nucleotides agree with TRBD1. CDR3 length equals 13 residues. V shed 6 bases, J shed 6 bases, and the junction held 6 bases outside the gene matches. CDR1 and CDR2 (germline): MNHNS, SASEGT. The chain's CDR3 is CASRPGTGREQYF. The DNA for the CDR3 is TGTGCCAGCAGACCCGGGACAGGGCGCGAGCAGTACTTC.

V gene TRBV29-1 combines with J gene TRBJ1-4; 7 bases match TRBD1. Unmatched junction bases numbered 18, after V lost 5 bases and J lost 0 bases. Germline CDR1 and CDR2: SQVTM and ANQGSEA. The CDR3 is made up of 19 amino acids. The CDR3 spells CSVYISPTGWGPTNEKLFF. CDR3 DNA sequence: TGCAGCGTTTACATTTCCCCGACAGGGTGGGGACCAACTAATGAAAAACTGTTTTTT.

This chain connects TRBV20-1 to TRBJ2-3; TRBD1 aligns across 11 bases. CDR3 size: 14 residues. V shed 5 bases, J shed 3 bases, and the junction held 4 bases outside the gene matches. CDR1 and CDR2 from the germline V gene are DFQATT and SNEGSKA (reference sequence). The CDR3 loop reads CSAGGTGGTDTQYF. CDR3 bases: TGCAGTGCTGGCGGGACAGGGGGAACAGATACGCAGTATTTT.

The CDR3 sequence is CASSLEGTGGEKLFF. CDR3 nucleotide sequence: TGTGCCAGCAGCTTAGAAGGGACAGGGGGTGAAAAACTGTTTTTT. The V and J genes are TRBV11-3 and TRBJ1-4; 11 bases line up with TRBD1. V was clipped by 0 bases and J by 7 bases; unmatched bases: 1. The CDR3 contains 15 residues. The germline CDR1 and CDR2 sequences are SGHNT and YENEEA.

This clonotype was detected ten times or more. The junction departs from the called germline gene at one end, perhaps through a read error. The rearrangement joins TRBV10-1 to TRBJ2-1, with 9 bases that match TRBD2. The germline V gene encodes CDR1 WNHNN and CDR2 SYGVQD (reference sequence). The CDR3 contains 16 residues. In DNA, the CDR3 is TGCGCCAACAGTGGCGGGGATAGCGGGGGATACAATGAGCAGTTCTTC. Protein: CANSGGDSGGYNEQFF.

Regarding this clonotype: A junction end diverges from the germline sequence, so it may reflect a read error. This chain uses TRBV6-1 with TRBJ2-2; TRBD1 is a possible D gene (6 bases). The length of the CDR3 is 14 residues. Germline CDR1 MNHNS, CDR2 SASEGT. CDR3 DNA sequence: TGTGCCAGCGGACAACAGGGCAACACCGGGGAGCTGCTTTTT. This translates into CASGQQGNTGELLF.

As for this clonotype: Given the absence of the conserved phenylalanine or tryptophan at the CDR3 end, a read error is likely. The DNA is left out, because the CDR3 cannot be placed on it with certainty; the CDR3 is given as TCRdb lists it. The J gene is TRBJ1-6, the V gene TRBV4-1. From germline, CDR1 is MGHRA and CDR2 YSYEKL. The CDR3 extends over 8 residues, inclusive of both ends. This CDR3 is CASSQEDI.